The clone carrying this TCR beta chain was detected only a few times. Antigen specificity is unknown. The sample belongs to a study of tumor-infiltrating lymphocytes in primary liver carcinoma. Whole-study context: Surgical resection served as treatment for the primary liver carcinoma of these patients.

General study findings and limits: Tumor samples exhibited a significantly greater top-250-clone fraction than blood samples (p = 0.039). Tumor-adjacent and tumor-blood pairs shared less of their repertoires than tumor region pairs shared.

Constant-region priming of roughly 500 ng total RNA yielded TCR beta cDNA. TCR beta libraries came from three nested multiplex PCR rounds using slightly modified ARM-PCR. Researchers ran the first two PCR rounds for approximately 10 cycles each with TRBV1-TRBV30 forward primers and a C-beta reverse primer. From the multiplex PCR reads, TCRdb called clonotypes with MiXCR, one entry per CDR3 protein. The sample has around 330,000 distinct CDR3 sequences, over 55% seen once. The J segment lost 0 bases and the V segment lost 1 base, leaving 12 bases of the junction unmatched. The length of the CDR3 is 20 residues. Germline DNA was extracted alongside blood RNA, which was obtained from unsorted whole blood. Prior to surgery, about 4 milliliters of peripheral blood were drawn.

This clonotype originated in a man between 35 and 55 years old with primary liver carcinoma and hepatitis B virus infection. The rearrangement links TRBV6-7 to TRBJ2-1; 10 bases agree with TRBD2. Being an ORF, TRBV6-7 has a function that is uncertain. Source material: peripheral blood. CDR3 amino acids: CASSYFLAGAPAPSYNEQFF. The CDR3, as DNA: TGTGCCAGCAGTTACTTCCTAGCGGGAGCCCCGGCCCCCTCCTACAATGAGCAGTTCTTC.